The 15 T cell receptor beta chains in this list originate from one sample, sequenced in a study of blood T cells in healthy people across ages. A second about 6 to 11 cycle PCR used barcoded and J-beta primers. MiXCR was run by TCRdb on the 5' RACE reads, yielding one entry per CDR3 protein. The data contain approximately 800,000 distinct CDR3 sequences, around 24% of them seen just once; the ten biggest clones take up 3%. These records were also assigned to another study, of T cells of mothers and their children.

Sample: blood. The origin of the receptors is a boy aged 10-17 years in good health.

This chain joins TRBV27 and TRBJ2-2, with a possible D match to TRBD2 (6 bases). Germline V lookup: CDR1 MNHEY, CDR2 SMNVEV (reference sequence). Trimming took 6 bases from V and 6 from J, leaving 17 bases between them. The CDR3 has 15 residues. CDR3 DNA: TGTGCCAGCAGCTTAGGAGGGGCGGAGGCCGGGGAGCTGTTTTTT. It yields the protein CASSLGGAEAGELFF.

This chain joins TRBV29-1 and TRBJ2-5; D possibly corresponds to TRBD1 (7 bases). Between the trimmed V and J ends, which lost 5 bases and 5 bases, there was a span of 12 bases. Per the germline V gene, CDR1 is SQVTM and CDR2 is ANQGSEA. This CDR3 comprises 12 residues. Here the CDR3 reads CSVTQGRETQYF. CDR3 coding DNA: TGCAGCGTTACACAGGGGAGGGAGACCCAGTACTTC.

CDR3 protein: CSAPLSGSWGYTF. The CDR3 region has the DNA TGCAGTGCTCCCCTCTCGGGGAGTTGGGGCTACACCTTC. The gene calls are TRBV20-1 and TRBJ1-2; no reliable D call. There are 13 residues in the CDR3. The germline V and J ends were trimmed by 5 bases and 8 bases, with 18 bases remaining between them. Germline V gives CDR1 DFQATT, CDR2 SNEGSKA (reference sequence).

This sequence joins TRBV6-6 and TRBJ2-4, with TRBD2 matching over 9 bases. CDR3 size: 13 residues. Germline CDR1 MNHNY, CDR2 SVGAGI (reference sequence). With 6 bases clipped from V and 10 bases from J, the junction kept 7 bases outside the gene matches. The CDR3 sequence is CASRDLAGSIQYF. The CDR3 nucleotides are TGTGCCAGCAGAGACCTAGCGGGGAGTATTCAGTACTTC.

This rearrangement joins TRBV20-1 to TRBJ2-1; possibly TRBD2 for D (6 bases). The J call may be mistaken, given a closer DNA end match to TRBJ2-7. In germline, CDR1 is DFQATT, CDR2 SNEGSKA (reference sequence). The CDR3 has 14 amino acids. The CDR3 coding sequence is TGCAGTGCCTACCGCCGGGACTCCACTTACGAGCAGTACTTC. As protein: CSAYRRDSTYEQYF.

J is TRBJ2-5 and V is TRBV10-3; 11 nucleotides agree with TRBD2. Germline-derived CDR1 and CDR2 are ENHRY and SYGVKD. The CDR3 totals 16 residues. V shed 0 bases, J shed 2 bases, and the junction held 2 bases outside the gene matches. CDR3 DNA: TGTGCCATCAGTGAGTCACTAGCGGGGGTGCAAGAGACCCAGTACTTC. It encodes CAISESLAGVQETQYF.

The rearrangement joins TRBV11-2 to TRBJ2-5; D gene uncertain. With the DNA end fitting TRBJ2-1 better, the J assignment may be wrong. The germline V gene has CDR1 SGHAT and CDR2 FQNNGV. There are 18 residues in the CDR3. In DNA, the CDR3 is TGTGCCAGCAGCCGACGCAATCGATATAGTACCCCTGGTAATGAGCAGTTCTTC. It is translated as CASSRRNRYSTPGNEQFF.

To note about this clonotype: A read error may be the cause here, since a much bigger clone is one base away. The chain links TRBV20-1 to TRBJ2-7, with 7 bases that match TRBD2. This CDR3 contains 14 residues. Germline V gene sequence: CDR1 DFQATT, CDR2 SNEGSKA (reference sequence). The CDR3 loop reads CSADDGTTPYGQYF. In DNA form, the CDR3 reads TGCAGTGCTGATGACGGGACTACCCCCTACGGGCAGTACTTC.

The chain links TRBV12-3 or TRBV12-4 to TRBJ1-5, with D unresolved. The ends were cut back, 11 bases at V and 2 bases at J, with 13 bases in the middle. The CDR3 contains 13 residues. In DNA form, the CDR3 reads TGTGCCGGCACCGAGTCAGGCAATCAGCCCCAGCATTTT. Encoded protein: CAGTESGNQPQHF.

The CDR3 sequence is CASSRAAGTYNEQFF. DNA of the CDR3: TGCGCCAGCAGCCGAGCAGCGGGAACCTACAATGAGCAGTTCTTC. The genes are TRBV5-1 and TRBJ2-1; the match to TRBD2 covers 7 bases. Germline-derived CDR1 and CDR2 are SGHRS and YFSETQ. CDR3 length: 15 amino acids. V shed 4 bases, J shed 2 bases, and the junction held 6 bases outside the gene matches.

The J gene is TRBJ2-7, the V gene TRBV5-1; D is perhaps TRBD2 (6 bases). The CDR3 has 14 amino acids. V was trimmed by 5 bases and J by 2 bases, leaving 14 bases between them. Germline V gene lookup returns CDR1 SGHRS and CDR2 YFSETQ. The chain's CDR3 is CASSEEWGAYEQYF. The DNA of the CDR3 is TGCGCCAGCAGTGAGGAGTGGGGGGCCTACGAGCAGTACTTC.

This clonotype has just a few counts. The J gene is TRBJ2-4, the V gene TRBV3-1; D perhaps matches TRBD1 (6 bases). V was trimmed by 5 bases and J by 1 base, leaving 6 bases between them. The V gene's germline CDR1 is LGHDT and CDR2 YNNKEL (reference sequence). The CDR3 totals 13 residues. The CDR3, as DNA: TGTGCCAGCAGCGACAGGGCCAAAAACATTCAGTACTTC. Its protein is CASSDRAKNIQYF. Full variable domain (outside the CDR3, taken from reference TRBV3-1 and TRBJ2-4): DTAVSQTPKYLVTQMGNDKSIKCEQNLGHDTMYWYKQDSKKFLKIMFSYNNKELIINETVPNRFSPKSPDKAHLNLHINSLELGDSAVYFCASSDRAKNIQYFGAGTRLSVL.

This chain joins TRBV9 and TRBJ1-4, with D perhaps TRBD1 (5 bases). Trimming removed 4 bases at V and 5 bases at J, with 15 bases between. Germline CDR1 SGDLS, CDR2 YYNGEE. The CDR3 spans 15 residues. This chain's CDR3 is CASSSADIRNEKLFF. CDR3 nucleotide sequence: TGTGCCAGCAGCTCAGCGGACATACGAAATGAAAAACTGTTTTTT.

CDR3 residues: CASSPSSSGGYNEQFF. CDR3 DNA: TGCGCCAGCAGCCCCTCCTCTAGCGGGGGTTACAATGAGCAGTTCTTC. The chain employs TRBV5-1 and TRBJ2-1; the match to TRBD2 covers 10 bases. CDR3 length: 16 residues. Germline values: CDR1 SGHRS, CDR2 YFSETQ. The V and J ends lost 4 bases and 4 bases, in that order; junction bases with no gene match: 8.

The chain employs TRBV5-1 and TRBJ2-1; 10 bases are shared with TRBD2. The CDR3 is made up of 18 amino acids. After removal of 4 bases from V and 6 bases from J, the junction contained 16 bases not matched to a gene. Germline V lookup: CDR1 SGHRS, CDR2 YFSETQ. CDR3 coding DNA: TGCGCCAGCAGCCTGGCCCCGCTAGCGGGGGCCCTCCTCAATGAGCAGTTCTTC. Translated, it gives CASSLAPLAGALLNEQFF.